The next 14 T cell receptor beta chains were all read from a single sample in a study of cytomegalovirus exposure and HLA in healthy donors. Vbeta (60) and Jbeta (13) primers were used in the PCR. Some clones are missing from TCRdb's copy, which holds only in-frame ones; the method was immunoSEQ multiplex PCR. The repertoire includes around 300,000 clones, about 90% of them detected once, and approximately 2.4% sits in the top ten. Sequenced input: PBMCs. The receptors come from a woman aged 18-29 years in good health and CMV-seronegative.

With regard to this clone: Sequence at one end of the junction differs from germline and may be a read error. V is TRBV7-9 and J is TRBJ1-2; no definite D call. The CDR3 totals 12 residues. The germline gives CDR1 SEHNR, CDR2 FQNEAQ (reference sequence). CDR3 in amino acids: CSSSSRDYGYTF. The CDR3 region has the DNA TGTTCCAGCAGCTCTCGAGACTATGGCTACACCTTC. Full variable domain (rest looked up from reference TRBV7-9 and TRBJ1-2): DTGVSQNPRHKITKRGQNVTFRCDPISEHNRLYWYRQTLGQGPEFLTYFQNEAQLEKSRLLSDRFSAERPKGSFSTLEIQRTEQGDSAMYLCSSSSRDYGYTFGSGTRLTVV.

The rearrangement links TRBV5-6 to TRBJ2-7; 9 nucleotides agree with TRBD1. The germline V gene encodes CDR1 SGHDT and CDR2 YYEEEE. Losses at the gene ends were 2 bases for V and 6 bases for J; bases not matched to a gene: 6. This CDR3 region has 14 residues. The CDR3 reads CASSFGQGIGEQYF. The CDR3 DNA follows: TGTGCCAGCAGCTTTGGACAGGGGATTGGCGAGCAGTACTTC.

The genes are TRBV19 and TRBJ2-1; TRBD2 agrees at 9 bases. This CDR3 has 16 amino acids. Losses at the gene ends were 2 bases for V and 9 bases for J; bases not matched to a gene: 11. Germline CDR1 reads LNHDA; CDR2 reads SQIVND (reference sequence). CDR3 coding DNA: TGTGCCAGTAGTATAAGCGCGGGGGGGAGTGGAGGTGAGCAGTTCTTC. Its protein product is CASSISAGGSGGEQFF.

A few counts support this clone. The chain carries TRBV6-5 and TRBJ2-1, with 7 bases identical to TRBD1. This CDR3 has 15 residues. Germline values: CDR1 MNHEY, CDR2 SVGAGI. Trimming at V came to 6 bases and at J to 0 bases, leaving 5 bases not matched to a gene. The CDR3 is CASSGTDSSYNEQFF. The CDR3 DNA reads TGTGCCAGCAGCGGGACAGATAGCTCCTACAATGAGCAGTTCTTC.

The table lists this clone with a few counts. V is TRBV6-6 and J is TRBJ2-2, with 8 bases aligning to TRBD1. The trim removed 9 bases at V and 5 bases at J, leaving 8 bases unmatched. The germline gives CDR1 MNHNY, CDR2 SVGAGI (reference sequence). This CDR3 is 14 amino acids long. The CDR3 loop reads CASHQGARTGELFF. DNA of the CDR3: TGTGCCAGTCATCAGGGGGCTCGGACCGGGGAGCTGTTTTTT.

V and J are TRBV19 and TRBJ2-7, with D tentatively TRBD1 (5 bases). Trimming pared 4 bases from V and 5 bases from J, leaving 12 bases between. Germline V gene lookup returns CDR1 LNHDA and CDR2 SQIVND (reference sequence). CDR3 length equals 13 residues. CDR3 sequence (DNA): TGTGCCAGTAGTACAGGGCTGTGGAACGAGCAGTACTTC. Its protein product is CASSTGLWNEQYF.

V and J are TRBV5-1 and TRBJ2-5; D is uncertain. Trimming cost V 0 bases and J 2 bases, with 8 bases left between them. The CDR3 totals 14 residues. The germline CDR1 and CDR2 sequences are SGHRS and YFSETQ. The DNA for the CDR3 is TGCGCCAGCAGCTTGGAACAGATACAAGAGACCCAGTACTTC. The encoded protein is CASSLEQIQETQYF.

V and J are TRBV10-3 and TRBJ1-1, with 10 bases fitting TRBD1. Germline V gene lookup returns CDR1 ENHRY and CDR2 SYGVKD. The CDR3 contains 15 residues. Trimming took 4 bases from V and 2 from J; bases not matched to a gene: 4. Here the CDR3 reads CAISAGTGANTEAFF. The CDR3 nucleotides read TGTGCCATCAGTGCCGGGACAGGGGCCAACACTGAAGCTTTCTTT.

The CDR3 is CASSGDRVSFEQYF. In DNA form, the CDR3 reads TGTGCCAGCAGTGGGGACAGGGTCTCCTTTGAGCAGTACTTC. V is TRBV6-1 and J is TRBJ2-7, with 9 bases fitting TRBD1. This CDR3 is 14 amino acids long. Germline V lookup: CDR1 MNHNS, CDR2 SASEGT. V was pared by 4 bases and J by 7 bases, with 8 bases of the junction left unmatched.

In DNA form, the CDR3 reads TGTGCCGTCTTTCACGGGACAGAGGACGGGCCCCAGCATTTT. Protein sequence: CAVFHGTEDGPQHF. V and J are TRBV6-1 and TRBJ1-5, with 7 bases fitting TRBD1. Germline lookup yields CDR1 MNHNS and CDR2 SASEGT. The CDR3 spans 14 residues. Trimming removed 11 bases from V and 9 bases from J; junction bases left unmatched: 16.

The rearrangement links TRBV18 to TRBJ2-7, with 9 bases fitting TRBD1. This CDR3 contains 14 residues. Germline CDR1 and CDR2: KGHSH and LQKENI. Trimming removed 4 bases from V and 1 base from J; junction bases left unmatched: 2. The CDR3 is CASSRGQGSYEQYF. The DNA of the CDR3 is TGTGCCAGCTCACGGGGACAGGGTTCCTACGAGCAGTACTTC.

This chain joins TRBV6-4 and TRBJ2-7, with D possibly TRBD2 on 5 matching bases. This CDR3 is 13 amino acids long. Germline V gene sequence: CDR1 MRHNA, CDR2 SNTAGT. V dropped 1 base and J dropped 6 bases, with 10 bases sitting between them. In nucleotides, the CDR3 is TGTGCCAGCAGTGACTATGACGGAGGCGAGCAGTACTTC. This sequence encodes CASSDYDGGEQYF.

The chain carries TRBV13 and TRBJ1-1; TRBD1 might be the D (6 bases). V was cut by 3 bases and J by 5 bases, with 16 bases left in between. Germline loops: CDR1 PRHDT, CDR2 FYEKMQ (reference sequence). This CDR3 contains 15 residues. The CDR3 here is CASSFNTGKGTEAFF. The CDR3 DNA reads TGTGCCAGCAGCTTTAATACAGGGAAGGGAACTGAAGCTTTCTTT.

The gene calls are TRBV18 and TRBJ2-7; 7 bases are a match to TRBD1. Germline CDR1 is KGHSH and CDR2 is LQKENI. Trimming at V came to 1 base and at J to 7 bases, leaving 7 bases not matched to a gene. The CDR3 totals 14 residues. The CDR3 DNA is TGTGCCAGCTCACCACTCGACAGGGCGGAAGAGCAGTACTTC. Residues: CASSPLDRAEEQYF.